These 28 T cell receptor beta chains share one sample of origin, sequenced in a study of OX40 agonist ivuxolimab in advanced cancers. Only in-frame clones appear in the TCRdb table, and some are missing; sequencing was by immunoSEQ multiplex PCR. Of about 100,000 clones detected, approximately 80% appear once; the ten largest clones hold about 5.5%. The sample consisted of CD4+ or CD8+ T cells sorted from blood, taken in a trial of the OX40 agonist ivuxolimab. The receptor set was obtained from an adult with an advanced solid tumor such as melanoma, head and neck, liver or kidney cancer.

The CDR3 reads CSGGQGANTEAFF. For the CDR3, the DNA is TGCAGCGGCGGACAGGGGGCCAACACTGAAGCTTTCTTT. The chain uses TRBV29-1 and TRBJ1-1; TRBD1 matches at 11 bases. The V gene's germline CDR1 is SQVTM and CDR2 ANQGSEA. The CDR3 extends over 13 amino acids. V shed 7 bases and J 2 bases; nucleotides not matched to a gene: 3.

The V call is TRBV13, the J call TRBJ1-1; the D is unclear. The CDR3 runs to 15 residues. Germline loops: CDR1 PRHDT, CDR2 FYEKMQ (reference sequence). V was trimmed by 5 bases and J by 3 bases, leaving 16 bases between them. CDR3: CASSPYSGWDTEAFF. In nucleotides, the CDR3 is TGTGCCAGCAGCCCCTACAGCGGTTGGGACACTGAAGCTTTCTTT.

The genes are TRBV18 and TRBJ1-1; D not resolved. V lost 4 bases and J lost 0, with 9 bases in between. The CDR3 consists of 14 residues. Per the germline V gene, CDR1 is KGHSH and CDR2 is LQKENI. In DNA form, the CDR3 reads TGTGCCAGCTCACGGATAGGGCTGAACACTGAAGCTTTCTTT. It is translated as CASSRIGLNTEAFF.

The genes are TRBV5-6 and TRBJ2-5; 8 bases match TRBD2. The CDR3 extends over 17 amino acids. After removal of 0 bases from V and 5 bases from J, the junction contained 12 bases not matched to a gene. Germline assignment: CDR1 SGHDT and CDR2 YYEEEE. The CDR3 region is CASSLVGRVRAEETQYF. The CDR3 DNA follows: TGTGCCAGCAGCTTGGTCGGGAGGGTAAGGGCGGAGGAGACCCAGTACTTC.

The rearrangement uses TRBV6-1 and TRBJ2-7, with a tentative D call TRBD2 (6 bases). The V end was cut by 2 bases, the J end by 0 bases, with 17 bases between. CDR3 length: 17 residues. Germline CDR1 MNHNS, CDR2 SASEGT. This CDR3 reads CASSEMGRLASSYEQYF. Here the CDR3 DNA reads TGTGCCAGCAGTGAAATGGGGAGGCTAGCAAGCTCCTACGAGCAGTACTTC.

This sequence joins TRBV21-1 and TRBJ2-7; the table's D call, TRBD2, has no DNA check behind it. TRBV21-1 is annotated as a pseudogene. CDR3 length equals 15 residues. Here the CDR3 DNA reads TGTGCCAGCAGACCTACTCGGACTAGCGGGTACGAGCAGTACTTC. It translates to CASRPTRTSGYEQYF.

This chain uses TRBV7-9 with TRBJ1-3; 7 bases agree with TRBD1. The CDR3 length is 16 residues. CDR1 and CDR2 (germline): SEHNR, FQNEAQ (reference sequence). V was pared by 5 bases and J by 0 bases, with 7 bases of the junction left unmatched. As DNA, the CDR3 is TGTGCCAGCAGCCCACAGGGGCCCCTCTCTGGAAACACCATATATTTT. It encodes CASSPQGPLSGNTIYF.

The gene calls are TRBV9 and TRBJ1-6; D is unresolved. This CDR3 has 13 amino acids. The V and J ends lost 4 bases and 7 bases respectively, with 9 bases between them. Germline values: CDR1 SGDLS, CDR2 YYNGEE. CDR3 DNA: TGTGCCAGCAGCTCCCCCGGAAATTCACCCCTCCACTTT. Translated: CASSSPGNSPLHF.

The genes are TRBV7-9 and TRBJ2-1; maybe TRBD1 (6 bases). V was clipped by 5 bases and J by 0 bases, with 17 bases between them. This CDR3 is built from 17 residues. Germline CDR1 is SEHNR and CDR2 is FQNEAQ (reference sequence). Written as DNA, the CDR3 is TGTGCCAGCAGCCGAGTTGGGGGCAAGAGCTCCTACAATGAGCAGTTCTTC. Its protein is CASSRVGGKSSYNEQFF. Complete variable domain (other parts from reference TRBV7-9 and TRBJ2-1): DTGVSQNPRHKITKRGQNVTFRCDPISEHNRLYWYRQTLGQGPEFLTYFQNEAQLEKSRLLSDRFSAERPKGSFSTLEIQRTEQGDSAMYLCASSRVGGKSSYNEQFFGPGTRLTVL.

The chain carries TRBV5-1 and TRBJ2-3; TRBD1 aligns across 8 bases. V lost 7 bases and J lost 4; bases outside the gene matches: 5. The CDR3 loop spans 13 amino acids. Germline-derived CDR1 and CDR2 are SGHRS and YFSETQ. The CDR3 DNA is TGCGCCAGCGGGACAGGAGGTGCAGATACGCAGTATTTT. It translates to CASGTGGADTQYF. The full variable domain, in which reference TRBV5-1 and TRBJ2-3 provide the parts outside the CDR3, is KAGVTQTPRYLIKTRGQQVTLSCSPISGHRSVSWYQQTPGQGLQFLFEYFSETQRNKGNFPGRFSGRQFSNSRSEMNVSTLELGDSALYLCASGTGGADTQYFGPGTRLTVL.

The chain has TRBV12-5 and TRBJ2-7; D unresolved. Germline assignment: CDR1 LGHNT and CDR2 FRNRAP. V gave up 1 base and J gave up 3 bases, with 16 bases separating them. The CDR3 covers 16 residues. The chain's CDR3 is CASGLETRARLYEQYF. The CDR3 DNA follows: TGTGCTAGTGGTTTGGAAACCCGGGCAAGGCTCTACGAGCAGTACTTC.

V and J are TRBV15 and TRBJ1-1; D is unclear. With 5 bases removed from V and 4 bases from J, the gap between germline ends came to 11 bases. The CDR3 spans 13 residues. Germline V gives CDR1 LNHNV, CDR2 YYDKDF (reference sequence). CDR3 bases: TGTGCCACCAGCCCGCAAAGGGTCACTGAAGCTTTCTTT. Its translation is CATSPQRVTEAFF.

The J gene is TRBJ1-4, the V gene TRBV25-1; TRBD1 is a possible D gene (6 bases). The germline gives CDR1 MGHDK, CDR2 SYGVNS. The CDR3 has 15 residues. Trimming shortened V by 1 base and J by 5 bases, and 11 bases separated the two germline ends. As DNA, the CDR3 is TGTGCCAGCAGTGAATTGACAGGCGACAATGAAAAACTGTTTTTT. This sequence encodes CASSELTGDNEKLFF.

This sequence joins TRBV7-9 and TRBJ2-1, with D tentatively TRBD2 (6 bases). With 7 bases removed from V and 2 bases from J, the gap between germline ends came to 15 bases. Per the germline V gene, CDR1 is SEHNR and CDR2 is FQNEAQ (reference sequence). The CDR3 is 15 residues long. CDR3: CASTLGLAPYNEQFF. CDR3 DNA sequence: TGTGCCAGCACCCTGGGGCTAGCGCCCTACAATGAGCAGTTCTTC.

This sequence joins TRBV11-3 and TRBJ2-1; D uncertain. This CDR3 is built from 13 residues. Germline CDR1 and CDR2: SGHNT and YENEEA. Trimming took 9 bases from V and 0 from J, leaving 9 bases between them. The CDR3 DNA is TGTGCCAGTTCACAGAGCTCCTACAATGAGCAGTTCTTC. Translated, it gives CASSQSSYNEQFF. Full variable domain (outside the CDR3, taken from reference TRBV11-3 and TRBJ2-1): EAGVVQSPRYKIIEKKQPVAFWCNPISGHNTLYWYLQNLGQGPELLIRYENEEAVDDSQLPKDRFSAERLKGVDSTLKIQPAELGDSAVYLCASSQSSYNEQFFGPGTRLTVL.

J is TRBJ2-1 and V is TRBV6-4, with 8 positions matching TRBD2. The CDR3 sequence is 15 residues long. Trimming took 4 bases from V and 4 from J; bases not matched to a gene: 6. Germline V CDR1 and CDR2: MRHNA, SNTAGT. In nucleotides, the CDR3 is TGTGCCAGCAGTGTAGCCAGCGGGGGATACAATGAGCAGTTCTTC. It is translated as CASSVASGGYNEQFF.

The chain is built from TRBV27 and TRBJ2-7; D possibly corresponds to TRBD1 (7 bases). The germline V gene has CDR1 MNHEY and CDR2 SMNVEV (reference sequence). V dropped 10 bases and J dropped 9 bases, with 28 bases sitting between them. CDR3 size: 15 residues. The CDR3 reads CANCDTGLSEGAQYF. As DNA, the CDR3 is TGTGCCAATTGTGACACGGGACTTAGCGAGGGGGCGCAGTACTTC.

The rearrangement joins TRBV27 to TRBJ2-5; D call uncertain. CDR3 length: 14 residues. The V gene lost 0 bases and the J gene lost 4 bases, with 9 bases spanning the gap. Germline loops: CDR1 MNHEY, CDR2 SMNVEV (reference sequence). CDR3 DNA sequence: TGTGCCAGCAGTTTATCCCGTTTCAGAGAGACCCAGTACTTC. Protein sequence: CASSLSRFRETQYF.

This rearrangement joins TRBV9 to TRBJ2-2; D is possibly TRBD2 (6 bases). CDR1 and CDR2 (germline): SGDLS, YYNGEE. V lost 5 bases, J lost 1 base, and 6 bases lay in between. This CDR3 spans 13 amino acids. The CDR3 bases are TGTGCCAGCAGTAGCGGGAACACCGGGGAGCTGTTTTTT. Its translation is CASSSGNTGELFF.

The rearrangement joins TRBV6-6 to TRBJ2-7; D might be TRBD2 (6 bases). Germline V gene data show CDR1 as MNHNY and CDR2 as SVGAGI (reference sequence). V dropped 2 bases and J dropped 7 bases, with 12 bases sitting between them. The CDR3 has 13 amino acids. The CDR3 loop is CASSYQPAGEQYF. In DNA, the CDR3 is TGTGCCAGCAGTTACCAACCCGCGGGGGAGCAGTACTTC.

The CDR3 DNA sequence: TGTGCCACCAGCCTCACTTCGACGGACCTATTCTACGAGCAGTACTTC. Its translation: CATSLTSTDLFYEQYF. This rearrangement joins TRBV15 to TRBJ2-7; D gene uncertain. V lost 5 bases and J 3 bases, leaving 20 bases between the germline ends. Germline CDR1 LNHNV, CDR2 YYDKDF (reference sequence). This CDR3 is 16 amino acids long.

The chain combines TRBV5-1 with TRBJ2-6, with TRBD2 as a possible D gene (6 bases). There are 16 residues in the CDR3. Germline V gene data show CDR1 as SGHRS and CDR2 as YFSETQ. The V and J ends lost 3 bases and 0 bases respectively, with 10 bases between them. In DNA, the CDR3 is TGCGCCAGCAGCTGGGGGGACCGCTCTGGGGCCAACGTCCTGACTTTC. Residues: CASSWGDRSGANVLTF. The whole variable domain, filled in from reference TRBV5-1 and TRBJ2-6, reads KAGVTQTPRYLIKTRGQQVTLSCSPISGHRSVSWYQQTPGQGLQFLFEYFSETQRNKGNFPGRFSGRQFSNSRSEMNVSTLELGDSALYLCASSWGDRSGANVLTFGAGSRLTVL.

V and J are TRBV15 and TRBJ2-3; D gene uncertain. The CDR3 loop spans 17 amino acids. V lost 2 bases to trimming and J lost 0 bases, with 15 bases between them. Germline V CDR1 and CDR2: LNHNV, YYDKDF (reference sequence). The CDR3 is CATSRRTNLPSTDTQYF. The CDR3, as DNA: TGTGCCACCAGCAGAAGGACCAACTTACCTAGCACAGATACGCAGTATTTT.

This chain links TRBV29-1 with TRBJ1-2; 8 bases line up with TRBD1. The V and J ends lost 7 bases and 8 bases, in that order; junction bases with no gene match: 9. The CDR3 is made up of 12 amino acids. Germline loops: CDR1 SQVTM, CDR2 ANQGSEA. In DNA form, the CDR3 reads TGCAGCGCATCGACAGGGGCCCGGGGCTACACCTTC. This sequence encodes CSASTGARGYTF.

The rearrangement uses TRBV10-3 and TRBJ1-1; D ambiguous. The CDR3 runs to 13 residues. Trimming pared 6 bases from V and 1 base from J, leaving 9 bases between. Germline values: CDR1 ENHRY, CDR2 SYGVKD. The chain's CDR3 is CAIRLGGNTEAFF. The CDR3 nucleotides read TGTGCCATCAGATTAGGCGGGAACACTGAAGCTTTCTTT.

This clone has a handful of counts. The J gene is TRBJ1-5, the V gene TRBV7-6; the match to TRBD1 covers 8 bases. The germline V gene has CDR1 SGHVS and CDR2 FNYEAQ. With 4 bases clipped from V and 7 bases from J, the junction kept 6 bases outside the gene matches. CDR3 length: 14 amino acids. CDR3 DNA: TGTGCCAGCAGCTCCGGACAGGGCTACCAGCCCCAGCATTTT. This sequence encodes CASSSGQGYQPQHF.

The chain joins TRBV4-3 to TRBJ2-1; maybe TRBD2 (6 bases). The CDR3 is made up of 19 amino acids. Trimming shortened V by 0 bases and J by 6 bases, and 24 bases separated the two germline ends. The germline gives CDR1 LGHNA, CDR2 YSLEER. This chain's CDR3 is CASSQDHDRAGSSGNEQFF. CDR3 nucleotide sequence: TGCGCCAGCAGCCAAGATCATGATCGGGCGGGGTCGTCTGGCAATGAGCAGTTCTTC.

This rearrangement joins TRBV25-1 to TRBJ1-3, with unresolved D. Germline values: CDR1 MGHDK, CDR2 SYGVNS. CDR3 length: 13 amino acids. V lost 4 bases and J 3 bases, leaving 7 bases between the germline ends. CDR3 nucleotide sequence: TGTGCCAGCAGTGCCTCATTTGGAAACACCATATATTTT. It specifies CASSASFGNTIYF.